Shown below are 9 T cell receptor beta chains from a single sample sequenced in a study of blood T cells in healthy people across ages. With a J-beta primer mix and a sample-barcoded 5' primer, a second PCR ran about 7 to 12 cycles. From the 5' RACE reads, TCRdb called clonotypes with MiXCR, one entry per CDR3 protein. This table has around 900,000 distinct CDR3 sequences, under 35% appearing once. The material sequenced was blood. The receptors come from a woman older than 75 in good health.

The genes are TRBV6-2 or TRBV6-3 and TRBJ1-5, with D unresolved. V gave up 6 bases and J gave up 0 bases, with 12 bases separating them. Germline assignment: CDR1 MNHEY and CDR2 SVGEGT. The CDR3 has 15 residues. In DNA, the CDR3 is TGTGCCAGCAGAGTCGACATGTTTAGCAATCAGCCCCAGCATTTT. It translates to CASRVDMFSNQPQHF.

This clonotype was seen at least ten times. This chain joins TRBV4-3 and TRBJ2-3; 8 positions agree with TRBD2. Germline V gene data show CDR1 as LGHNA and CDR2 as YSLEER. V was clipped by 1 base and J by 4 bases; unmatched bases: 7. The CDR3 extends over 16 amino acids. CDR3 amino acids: CASSQVWRGAADTQYF. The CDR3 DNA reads TGCGCCAGCAGCCAAGTGTGGCGGGGGGCGGCAGATACGCAGTATTTT.

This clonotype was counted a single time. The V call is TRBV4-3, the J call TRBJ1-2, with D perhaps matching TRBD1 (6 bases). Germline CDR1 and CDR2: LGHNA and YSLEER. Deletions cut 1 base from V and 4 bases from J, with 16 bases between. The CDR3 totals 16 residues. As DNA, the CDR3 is TGCGCCAGCAGCCAAGTGGGGGACACCTTTCCCTATGGCTACACCTTC. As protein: CASSQVGDTFPYGYTF.

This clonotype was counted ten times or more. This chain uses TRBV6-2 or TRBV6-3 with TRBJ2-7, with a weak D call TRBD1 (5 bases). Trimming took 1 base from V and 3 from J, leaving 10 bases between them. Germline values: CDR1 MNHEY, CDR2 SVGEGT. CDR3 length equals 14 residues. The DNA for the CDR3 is TGTGCCAGCAGTTACTTAGGGGAAGGCTACGAGCAGTACTTC. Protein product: CASSYLGEGYEQYF.

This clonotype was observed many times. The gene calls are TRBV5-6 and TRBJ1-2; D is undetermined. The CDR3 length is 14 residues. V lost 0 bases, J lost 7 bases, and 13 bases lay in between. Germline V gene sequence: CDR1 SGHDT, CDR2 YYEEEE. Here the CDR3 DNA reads TGTGCCAGCAGCTTGGGAAGCTCAGAGGGTGGCTACACCTTC. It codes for CASSLGSSEGGYTF.

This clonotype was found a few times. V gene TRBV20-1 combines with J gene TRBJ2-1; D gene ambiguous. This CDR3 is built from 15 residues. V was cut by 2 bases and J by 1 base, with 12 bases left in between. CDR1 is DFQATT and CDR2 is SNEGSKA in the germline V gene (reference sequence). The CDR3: CSARSTLRSYNEQFF. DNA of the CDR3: TGCAGTGCTAGAAGTACACTTAGGTCCTACAATGAGCAGTTCTTC.

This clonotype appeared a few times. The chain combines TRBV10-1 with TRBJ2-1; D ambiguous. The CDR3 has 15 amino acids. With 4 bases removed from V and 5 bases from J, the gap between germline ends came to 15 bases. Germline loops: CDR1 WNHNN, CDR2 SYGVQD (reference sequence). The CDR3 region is CASSGHTRTNNEQFF. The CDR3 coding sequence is TGCGCCAGCAGTGGACACACGAGGACCAACAATGAGCAGTTCTTC.

Written as DNA, the CDR3 is TGTGCCAGCAGTTACCTCGGACAGAGTTCCACCGGGGAGCTGTTTTTT. It yields the protein CASSYLGQSSTGELFF. V usage is TRBV6-5 and J usage is TRBJ2-2, with D possibly TRBD1 on 6 matching bases. Trimming removed 2 bases at V and 4 bases at J, with 14 bases between. CDR3 length: 16 residues. CDR1 is MNHEY, CDR2 SVGAGI, per germline.

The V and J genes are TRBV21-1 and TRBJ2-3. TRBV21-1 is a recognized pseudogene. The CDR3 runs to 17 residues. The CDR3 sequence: CTSSKYGGQHRPDTQYF. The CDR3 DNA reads TGTACCAGCAGCAAATACGGTGGTCAGCACCGGCCAGATACGCAGTATTTT.